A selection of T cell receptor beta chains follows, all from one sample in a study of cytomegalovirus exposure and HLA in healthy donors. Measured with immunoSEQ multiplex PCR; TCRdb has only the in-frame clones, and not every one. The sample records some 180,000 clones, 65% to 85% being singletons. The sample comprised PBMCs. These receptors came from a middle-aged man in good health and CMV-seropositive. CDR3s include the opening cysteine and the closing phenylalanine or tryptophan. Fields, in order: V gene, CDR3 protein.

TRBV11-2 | CASSLEQGSSYEQYF
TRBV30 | CAWTENTGELFF
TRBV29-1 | CSGRGARVTDTQYF
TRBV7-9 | CASSLVGRSYNEQFF
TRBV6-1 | CASSGGTGSGPDTQYF
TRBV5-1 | CASSLQASSTEAFF
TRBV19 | CASSIEHVNQPQHF
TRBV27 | CASKVWGVSSTEAFF
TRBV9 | CASSAQGFTDTQYF
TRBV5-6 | CASSLIAGGPGGQFF
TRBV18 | CASSIRGGSAEAFF
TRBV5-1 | CASSPGGGTEAFF
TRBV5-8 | CASSSLRWGQGVVAEAFF
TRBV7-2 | CASSLGTETYEQYF
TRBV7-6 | CASSPHRGQGGETQYF
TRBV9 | CASSASVTGQGGYTF
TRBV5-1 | CASGPGLGYNEQFF
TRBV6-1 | CASRQGNTEAFF